One sample yielded the 7 T cell receptor beta chains listed below, sequenced in a study of identical twins. TCRdb called the 5' RACE reads again in MiXCR, with one record for every CDR3 protein. Of about 240,000 distinct CDR3 sequences listed, roughly a tenth are singletons. Sequencing input: memory T cells sorted from blood. These receptors all come from a middle-aged man in good health.

The chain recombines TRBV20-1 with TRBJ2-3, with D hard to call. Germline values: CDR1 DFQATT, CDR2 SNEGSKA (reference sequence). The V gene lost 4 bases and the J gene lost 5 bases, with 7 bases spanning the gap. The CDR3 is made up of 11 amino acids. CDR3 DNA sequence: TGCAGTGCTATACAAGGAGATACGCAGTATTTT. Residues: CSAIQGDTQYF.

This clonotype was detected a few times. The rearrangement uses TRBV6-5 and TRBJ1-2; D gene ambiguous. V was shortened by 8 bases and J by 4 bases, with 8 bases between the two germline ends. In germline, CDR1 is MNHEY, CDR2 SVGAGI. The CDR3 has 11 residues. The CDR3 nucleotides read TGTGCCAGCGGGTCTGGCTATGGCTACACCTTC. It yields the protein CASGSGYGYTF.

The V gene is TRBV19, the J gene TRBJ2-7, with 7 bases lining up with TRBD1. The CDR3 runs to 15 residues. Germline CDR1 LNHDA, CDR2 SQIVND (reference sequence). After removal of 4 bases from V and 0 bases from J, the junction contained 6 bases not matched to a gene. The CDR3 sequence is CASSRGQWSSYEQYF. In nucleotides, the CDR3 is TGTGCCAGTAGTAGGGGACAGTGGTCCTCCTACGAGCAGTACTTC.

The rearrangement joins TRBV7-9 to TRBJ1-5; D possibly corresponds to TRBD1 (6 bases). This CDR3 is built from 15 residues. V was cut by 4 bases and J by 4 bases, with 14 bases left in between. Germline values: CDR1 SEHNR, CDR2 FQNEAQ (reference sequence). CDR3 loop: CASSSGQMGNQPQHF. CDR3 coding DNA: TGTGCCAGCAGCTCTGGACAGATGGGGAATCAGCCCCAGCATTTT.

The table lists this clonotype with many counts. The chain joins TRBV10-3 to TRBJ2-3; D may be TRBD2 (6 bases). This CDR3 is built from 15 residues. V shed 4 bases and J shed 0 bases, with 11 bases lying between them. Per germline, CDR1 ENHRY and CDR2 SYGVKD. CDR3 DNA: TGTGCCATCAGTGGTGGCGGGGCTAGCACAGATACGCAGTATTTT. Encoded protein: CAISGGGASTDTQYF.

V gene TRBV5-5 combines with J gene TRBJ2-7; weak D call: TRBD1 (5 bases). Germline V lookup: CDR1 SGHKS, CDR2 YYEKEE (reference sequence). The CDR3 extends over 15 amino acids. V was pared by 4 bases and J by 1 base, with 15 bases between. This CDR3 reads CASSRGAESSYEQYF. The CDR3 nucleotides are TGTGCCAGCAGCCGTGGGGCGGAATCTTCCTACGAGCAGTACTTC.

This rearrangement joins TRBV29-1 to TRBJ2-5; D ambiguous. CDR1 is SQVTM and CDR2 is ANQGSEA in the germline V gene. The CDR3 has 11 residues. V lost 7 bases, J lost 4 bases, and 10 bases lay in between. The CDR3 loop reads CSAAVVETQYF. The CDR3 region has the DNA TGCAGCGCCGCCGTGGTAGAGACCCAGTACTTC.